This note documents a single T cell receptor (beta chain) sequence. Its antigen remains undetermined. No base qualities exist here, and no much larger clone lies one base off it. The donors were healthy, HIV-negative adults who had no recently reported acute infections or vaccinations. All donors were Caucasian adults living in Nashville, Tennessee, USA. For unsorted samples, roughly 86 million PBMCs were counted and genomic DNA was extracted with the QIAamp DNA Blood Mini kit. After blood collection by leukapheresis, PBMCs were isolated using Ficoll-Histopaque density gradient centrifugation and then cryopreserved in the vapor phase of liquid nitrogen. The CDR3 measures 17 amino acids from cysteine to phenylalanine. Of all the DNA, just the CDR3 is kept, 51 bases in frame from base 1. V is pruned by 3 bases and J by 0 bases, leaving 7 bases of the junction without a gene match. From the germline V gene (reference sequence), CDR1 is MNHEY and CDR2 is SMNVEV.

This specimen comes from a study of shared clonotypes between healthy human individuals (TCRdb year 2020). The study in broad terms: The cohort included three men and a couple of women between 18 and 49 years of age. To estimate repertoire size and how much clonotypes are shared between individuals, the study performed deep sequencing of blood TCR repertoires from 4 to 6 healthy adults. To increase sequencing depth and limit assay-specific biases, TCR repertoire library preparation and sequencing were carried out by different laboratories using diverse techniques. Leukapheresis yielded between about 0.8 and 9.5 billion PBMCs per donor.

Using the deep immunoSEQ assay, TCR CDR3 regions were amplified from genomic DNA by multiplex PCR. Extracted genomic DNA from each cell subset was distributed evenly across all wells of several immunoSEQ 96-well plates, and each plate was treated as a replicate. For unsorted PBMC, approximately 290 ng of genomic DNA, equivalent to about 30,000 T cell genomes, went into each replicate PCR. Unsorted PBMC genomic DNA was sequenced across ten immunoSEQ deep assay plates. The purified libraries were quantified using a Qubit 3.0 fluorometer, sized with a Bioanalyzer 2100, and then quantified again using the KAPA Library Quantification kit. Every immunoSEQ 96-well plate was sequenced on a separate single-read 150-cycle Illumina NextSeq 550 flow cell. In the source study's methods: Because the immunoSEQ output held only junctional sequences and lacked quality scores, the filtering could not match the filtering applied to full-length reads. To assign V/J genes and CDR3, sequences were annotated against IMGT germline references using PyIR, a Python wrapper for IgBLAST v1.9. Reads were removed for weak V/J assignments (E-value above 1e-6), missing CDR3, stop codons, out-of-frame junctions, or ambiguous translated residues. V3J clonotypes were defined as sequences sharing an identical inferred V gene, J gene, and CDR3 amino acid sequence. Percentage overlap between repertoires was calculated by dividing the number of shared unique clonotypes by the size of the smaller repertoire. Richness of each repertoire was evaluated using RTK rarefaction, the Chao1 estimator, and Recon v2.1 estimates of unobserved clonotypes. Held by TCRdb, this immuneACCESS table contains in-frame sequences only and omits some clones. Under half of the omission traces to an unresolved V gene where checked; the cause of the rest is unknown. From that table come the V and J calls and clone size; the DNA was used to work out D and trimming. The table for this sample lists about 480,000 clones; roughly 79% of them were counted only once. The top ten clones comprise under 15% of the sample.

The study at large found these results: Based on pairwise subsampling, the degree of clonotype sharing among donors was expected to be affected by sequencing depth. The small number of donors limited the genetic and exposure-history diversity represented. Sampling was restricted to blood, and TCR repertoires in tissues likely differ from the TCR repertoires found in blood.

This receptor was identified in a woman aged 40 to 50 in good health. Some clones in this sample may be carry-over from other donors' samples. Sample: PBMCs. This chain is built from TRBV27 and TRBJ1-5, with 8 junctional bases fitting TRBD1. The nucleotides read TGTGCCAGCAGTTTTTTGACAGGGGCAAATAGCAATCAGCCCCAGCATTTT. The encoded protein is CASSFLTGANSNQPQHF.